Listed here are 22 T cell receptor beta chains from one sample, sequenced in a study of T cell responses to AZD1222 COVID-19 vaccine. TCRdb keeps only in-frame clones here, not all; method: immunoSEQ multiplex PCR. The profile shows over 85,000 clones, roughly nine tenths of them singletons. The sequences come from peripheral blood, collected 28 days after the second AZD1222 dose. These receptors all stem from an adult who received the AZD1222 COVID-19 vaccine.

The V gene is TRBV12-3 or TRBV12-4, the J gene TRBJ2-2; D is uncertain. CDR3 length equals 13 residues. The ends were cut back, 4 bases at V and 6 bases at J, with 9 bases in the middle. CDR3 loop: CASSSLNSGELFF. CDR3 sequence (DNA): TGTGCCAGCAGTTCCCTCAACTCCGGGGAGCTGTTTTTT.

This clone occurred a few times. The rearrangement joins TRBV5-1 to TRBJ1-1, with D perhaps TRBD1 (5 bases). The ends were cut back, 5 bases at V and 1 base at J, with 15 bases in the middle. Germline CDR1 SGHRS, CDR2 YFSETQ. This CDR3 comprises 15 residues. The CDR3 DNA reads TGCGCCAGCAGTCCCAATCAGGGACGGAACACTGAAGCTTTCTTT. The encoded protein is CASSPNQGRNTEAFF.

CDR3 region: CASTRGLGETQYF. Here the CDR3 DNA reads TGTGCCAGCACTAGGGGGTTAGGAGAGACCCAGTACTTC. The chain is built from TRBV3-1 (or the pseudogene TRBV3-2) and TRBJ2-5; D perhaps matches TRBD1 (6 bases). CDR1 is LGHDT and CDR2 is YNNKEL in the germline V gene (reference sequence). V was clipped by 7 bases and J by 4 bases, with 13 bases between them. The CDR3 runs to 13 residues.

The V call is TRBV6-1, the J call TRBJ1-4; D might be TRBD1 (6 bases). This CDR3 contains 16 residues. CDR1 is MNHNS and CDR2 is SASEGT in the germline V gene. The germline V and J ends were trimmed by 2 bases and 6 bases, with 16 bases remaining between them. CDR3 in DNA: TGTGCCAGCAGTGAAAACGGGGGGGGCTGGGATGAAAAACTGTTTTTT. Amino acid sequence: CASSENGGGWDEKLFF.

This clone showed up just once. This CDR3 reads CASSQVAGLAYEQYF. The CDR3 nucleotides are TGCGCCAGCAGCCAAGTGGCGGGACTAGCCTACGAGCAGTACTTC. This chain uses TRBV4-3 with TRBJ2-7, with TRBD2 matching 8 bases. J lost 2 bases, V lost 1 base, and 4 bases had no gene match. The CDR3 has 15 residues. Germline loops: CDR1 LGHNA, CDR2 YSLEER.

The chain couples TRBV19 to TRBJ2-2; D gene ambiguous. The CDR3 has 15 residues. The V end lost 3 bases, the J end lost 1 base, and 9 bases lay between the germline ends. Germline values: CDR1 LNHDA, CDR2 SQIVND (reference sequence). The CDR3 DNA is TGTGCCAGTAGTATTCGGGTACAGAACACCGGGGAGCTGTTTTTT. Its protein is CASSIRVQNTGELFF.

CDR3: CASSFRGSSYEQYF. The CDR3 coding sequence is TGTGCCAGCAGCTTCCGGGGGAGTTCCTACGAGCAGTACTTC. The chain combines TRBV7-2 with TRBJ2-7; D may be TRBD2 (6 bases). CDR1 is SGHTA, CDR2 FQGNSA, per germline. The V end was cut by 3 bases, the J end by 1 base, with 10 bases between. CDR3 length equals 14 residues.

V is TRBV4-3 and J is TRBJ2-1; D possibly corresponds to TRBD2 (5 bases). V dropped 5 bases and J dropped 0 bases, with 14 bases sitting between them. Germline values: CDR1 LGHNA, CDR2 YSLEER. The CDR3 runs to 16 residues. CDR3 in amino acids: CASSLDRGSSYNEQFF. The DNA of the CDR3 is TGCGCCAGCAGCTTGGACCGAGGGAGCTCCTACAATGAGCAGTTCTTC.

V usage is TRBV7-9 and J usage is TRBJ2-1; 9 positions agree with TRBD2. Germline CDR1 and CDR2: SEHNR and FQNEAQ (reference sequence). This CDR3 has 16 amino acids. The junction had 11 bases not matched to a gene; V was cut back by 4 bases and J by 7 bases. The CDR3 nucleotides are TGTGCCAGCAGCTCTACGACTAGCGGCTATAGGAATGAGCAGTTCTTC. It is translated as CASSSTTSGYRNEQFF.

The chain combines TRBV7-9 with TRBJ2-1; 11 bases map to TRBD2. The J segment lost 8 bases and the V segment lost 3 bases, leaving 6 bases of the junction unmatched. This CDR3 has 15 amino acids. Per the germline V gene, CDR1 is SEHNR and CDR2 is FQNEAQ (reference sequence). The CDR3 nucleotides are TGTGCCAGCAGCTTCCCCTCTAGCGGGGGGTATGAGCAGTTCTTC. It translates to CASSFPSSGGYEQFF.

The count of this clone is one. The chain is built from TRBV19 and TRBJ1-2, with unresolved D. CDR1 LNHDA and CDR2 SQIVND come from the germline V gene (reference sequence). This CDR3 is built from 13 residues. V lost 6 bases and J lost 8, with 16 bases in between. Here the CDR3 reads CASSPALFEGYTF. DNA for the CDR3: TGTGCCAGTAGCCCTGCCCTTTTTGAAGGCTACACCTTC. Full variable domain (remainder filled in from reference TRBV19 and TRBJ1-2): DGGITQSPKYLFRKEGQNVTLSCEQNLNHDAMYWYRQDPGQGLRLIYYSQIVNDFQKGDIAEGYSVSREKKESFPLTVTSAQKNPTAFYLCASSPALFEGYTFGSGTRLTVV.

The chain uses TRBV28 and TRBJ2-2; D is possibly TRBD1 or TRBD2 (5 bases each). The V end lost 3 bases, the J end lost 0 bases, and 8 bases lay between the germline ends. The V gene's germline CDR1 is MDHEN and CDR2 SYDVKM. The CDR3 runs 15 residues. CDR3 sequence (DNA): TGTGCCAGCAGTTTGGGGGTCACGAACACCGGGGAGCTGTTTTTT. It specifies CASSLGVTNTGELFF. The full variable domain, with the rest looked up from reference TRBV28 and TRBJ2-2, is DVKVTQSSRYLVKRTGEKVFLECVQDMDHENMFWYRQDPGLGLRLIYFSYDVKMKEKGDIPEGYSVSREKKERFSLILESASTNQTSMYLCASSLGVTNTGELFFGEGSRLTVL.

The chain has TRBV7-9 and TRBJ1-2; D not resolved. Trimming pared 3 bases from V and 3 bases from J, leaving 26 bases between. Germline V gene sequence: CDR1 SEHNR, CDR2 FQNEAQ (reference sequence). The CDR3 has 19 amino acids. As DNA, the CDR3 is TGTGCCAGCAGCTTGGTTCGGGGTGGGTTCCCCGCCAAATACTATGGCTACACCTTC. As protein: CASSLVRGGFPAKYYGYTF.

The V gene is TRBV12-3 or TRBV12-4, the J gene TRBJ2-2; TRBD2 is a possible D gene (6 bases). The CDR3 is 13 amino acids. Trimming stripped 4 bases from V and 5 bases from J, with 8 bases between. The DNA for the CDR3 is TGTGCCAGCAGTTGGGCGGGGACCGGGGAGCTGTTTTTT. This gives the protein CASSWAGTGELFF.

J is TRBJ1-2 and V is TRBV12-5; 7 bases match TRBD1. Unmatched junction bases numbered 7, after V lost 5 bases and J lost 7 bases. Germline V lookup: CDR1 LGHNT, CDR2 FRNRAP. The CDR3 is made up of 13 amino acids. The CDR3 DNA is TGTGCTAGTGGTCTACGGGACAGTAGTGGCTACACCTTC. It yields the protein CASGLRDSSGYTF.

This chain connects TRBV9 to TRBJ1-2, with 10 positions matching TRBD1. CDR1 and CDR2 (germline): SGDLS, YYNGEE. This CDR3 is 15 amino acids long. With 3 bases clipped from V and 7 bases from J, the junction kept 9 bases outside the gene matches. This chain's CDR3 is CASSGEGQGNGGYTF. CDR3 DNA sequence: TGTGCCAGCAGCGGGGAGGGACAGGGGAACGGTGGCTACACCTTC. The variable domain in full, completed from reference TRBV9 and TRBJ1-2, reads DSGVTQTPKHLITATGQRVTLRCSPRSGDLSVYWYQQSLDQGLQFLIQYYNGEERAKGNILERFSAQQFPDLHSELNLSSLELGDSALYFCASSGEGQGNGGYTFGSGTRLTVV.

The chain couples TRBV27 to TRBJ2-2, with D hard to call. CDR3 length equals 16 residues. Trimming pared 2 bases from V and 0 bases from J, leaving 10 bases between. Germline V gives CDR1 MNHEY, CDR2 SMNVEV (reference sequence). As DNA, the CDR3 is TGTGCCAGCAGTTTAGTCTCGCGTGCGAACACCGGGGAGCTGTTTTTT. It yields the protein CASSLVSRANTGELFF.

The chain links TRBV4-1 to TRBJ1-3; D is uncertain. This CDR3 contains 14 residues. In germline, CDR1 is MGHRA, CDR2 YSYEKL. Trimming shortened V by 5 bases and J by 0 bases, and 8 bases separated the two germline ends. The CDR3 loop is CASSEGGSGNTIYF. CDR3 bases: TGCGCCAGCAGCGAGGGTGGCTCTGGAAACACCATATATTTT.

The gene calls are TRBV5-6 and TRBJ2-5; perhaps D is TRBD1 or TRBD2 (6 bases each). Germline CDR1 is SGHDT and CDR2 is YYEEEE. V lost 2 bases and J lost 5, with 19 bases in between. The CDR3 runs to 16 residues. CDR3 loop: CASSLMVGGDHETQYF. The CDR3 coding sequence is TGTGCCAGCAGCTTAATGGTCGGGGGCGATCACGAGACCCAGTACTTC.

The gene calls are TRBV10-2 and TRBJ1-1, with D possibly TRBD1 on 5 matching bases. The CDR3 extends over 15 amino acids. The germline V gene encodes CDR1 WSHSY and CDR2 SAAADI. Trimming cost V 3 bases and J 3 bases, with 14 bases left between them. The CDR3 bases are TGCGCCAGCAGTGATTTTTCTGGAGGGGACACTGAAGCTTTCTTT. The encoded protein is CASSDFSGGDTEAFF.

The gene calls are TRBV5-1 and TRBJ2-7, with 14 bases that match TRBD2. Germline CDR1 SGHRS, CDR2 YFSETQ. This CDR3 spans 16 amino acids. J gave up 5 bases and V 4 bases, and 8 bases lay outside the gene matches. For the CDR3, the DNA is TGCGCCAGCAGCCGAGGGACTAGCGGGGGTGTCCACGAGCAGTACTTC. This gives the protein CASSRGTSGGVHEQYF.

The rearrangement uses TRBV3-1 (or the pseudogene TRBV3-2) and TRBJ2-2; 8 bases map to TRBD1. After removal of 3 bases from V and 4 bases from J, the junction contained 7 bases not matched to a gene. CDR1 and CDR2 (germline): LGHDT, YNNKEL (reference sequence). This CDR3 comprises 16 residues. CDR3 bases: TGTGCCAGCAGCCAGGATTCCGACAGGGGCACCGGGGAGCTGTTTTTT. Residues: CASSQDSDRGTGELFF.